A single sample is the source of the 32 T cell receptor beta chains below, sequenced in a study of cytomegalovirus exposure and HLA in healthy donors. The primer mix had 60 Vbeta and 13 Jbeta primers. Sequencing was performed with immunoSEQ multiplex PCR; in TCRdb, only in-frame clones are kept and a portion is missing. The sample has some 57,000 clones; about 90% are singletons. The specimen sequenced was PBMCs. Source of these receptors: a man aged 30 to 39 in good health and CMV-seropositive.

The rearrangement links TRBV11-2 to TRBJ1-2; 9 bases match TRBD1. Per the germline V gene, CDR1 is SGHAT and CDR2 is FQNNGV. V was clipped by 4 bases and J by 0 bases; unmatched bases: 3. The CDR3 totals 15 residues. The CDR3 nucleotides are TGTGCCAGCAGCTCACAGGGGGCGACTAACTATGGCTACACCTTC. Translation gives CASSSQGATNYGYTF.

This chain links TRBV29-1 with TRBJ2-3; the D gene is possibly TRBD2 (7 bases). Per germline, CDR1 SQVTM and CDR2 ANQGSEA. This CDR3 is built from 18 residues. Trimming cost V 2 bases and J 3 bases, with 24 bases left between them. Here the CDR3 DNA reads TGCAGCGTTGAACCCACCCTCGACCGGGGGGCTAGGACAGATACGCAGTATTTT. This encodes CSVEPTLDRGARTDTQYF.

The gene calls are TRBV9 and TRBJ2-2; tentative D call: TRBD2 (6 bases). Per the germline V gene, CDR1 is SGDLS and CDR2 is YYNGEE. CDR3 length: 18 residues. Trimming left V 0 bases short and J 5 bases short, with 20 bases between. The DNA for the CDR3 is TGTGCCAGCAGCGTAGACCCTTCCGAAAGGGACTGGACCGGGGAGCTGTTTTTT. This encodes CASSVDPSERDWTGELFF.

The chain is built from TRBV9 and TRBJ2-1; 7 nucleotides line up with TRBD2. Per the germline V gene, CDR1 is SGDLS and CDR2 is YYNGEE. With V trimmed by 0 bases and J by 4 bases, 4 bases remained unmatched. CDR3 length: 15 residues. This CDR3 is CASSVDLAVYNEQFF. For the CDR3, the DNA is TGTGCCAGCAGCGTAGATCTAGCGGTTTACAATGAGCAGTTCTTC.

This clone occurred a few times. This chain links TRBV5-4 with TRBJ1-1; 10 bases are a match to TRBD1. Unmatched junction bases numbered 6, after V lost 4 bases and J lost 3 bases. This CDR3 contains 15 residues. The germline CDR1 and CDR2 sequences are SGHNT and YYREEE (reference sequence). The CDR3 DNA reads TGTGCCAGCAGCCTGGGACAGGGGTATGACACTGAAGCTTTCTTT. Protein: CASSLGQGYDTEAFF.

This sequence joins TRBV10-2 and TRBJ2-5; 7 bases agree with TRBD1. The J call is doubtful: the DNA matches TRBJ2-7 better. The germline gives CDR1 WSHSY, CDR2 SAAADI. The CDR3 extends over 12 amino acids. The CDR3 region has the DNA TGCGCCAGCAGGAGGACAGGTGACGAGCAGTACTTC. It specifies CASRRTGDEQYF.

The V and J genes are TRBV27 and TRBJ1-1, with 7 nucleotides matching TRBD1. The CDR3 runs 14 residues. The V gene end was trimmed by 6 bases and the J gene end by 5 bases; junction bases not matched to a gene: 9. CDR1 MNHEY and CDR2 SMNVEV come from the germline V gene (reference sequence). CDR3 region: CASSDRDLGTEAFF. The CDR3 DNA reads TGTGCCAGCAGCGACAGGGATTTGGGGACTGAAGCTTTCTTT.

CDR3 in DNA: TGTGCCAGCAGCTTGGTTCTAGCGGGAGGGAGGCAGTATTTT. This gives the protein CASSLVLAGGRQYF. The chain recombines TRBV5-4 with TRBJ2-3, with 12 bases that match TRBD2. The CDR3 is 14 amino acids. Germline CDR1 and CDR2: SGHNT and YYREEE (reference sequence). Trimming cost V 0 bases and J 11 bases; bases outside gene matches: 4.

This clone was seen more than once but under ten times. This rearrangement joins TRBV9 to TRBJ2-5, with D maybe TRBD2 (6 bases). Germline V lookup: CDR1 SGDLS, CDR2 YYNGEE. Deletions cut 5 bases from V and 1 base from J, with 18 bases between. CDR3 length: 16 amino acids. CDR3 amino acids: CASSRLGGQSQETQYF. Here the CDR3 DNA reads TGTGCCAGCAGTCGATTGGGAGGACAAAGCCAAGAGACCCAGTACTTC.

The chain employs TRBV11-1 and TRBJ1-1; tentative D call: TRBD1 (5 bases). The CDR3 covers 13 residues. The germline V gene has CDR1 SGHAT and CDR2 FQDESV (reference sequence). Trimming removed 5 bases from V and 5 bases from J, with 12 bases in between. The CDR3 loop reads CASSATGKTEAFF. The CDR3 DNA reads as TGTGCCAGCAGCGCAACAGGAAAAACTGAAGCTTTCTTT. The variable domain in full, with the rest retrieved from reference TRBV11-1 and TRBJ1-1, is EAEVAQSPRYKITEKSQAVAFWCDPISGHATLYWYRQILGQGPELLVQFQDESVVDDSQLPKDRFSAERLKGVDSTLKIQPAELGDSAMYLCASSATGKTEAFFGQGTRLTVV.

This chain connects TRBV28 to TRBJ2-5, with D maybe TRBD1 (6 bases). The closer fit of TRBJ2-7 to the DNA end suggests the J call may be wrong. This CDR3 has 13 amino acids. Germline values: CDR1 MDHEN, CDR2 SYDVKM. CDR3 in amino acids: CASSFTGRYEQYF. The CDR3 DNA reads TGTGCCAGCAGCTTTACAGGGCGATACGAGCAGTACTTC.

This clone was seen only a few times. The chain couples TRBV5-6 to TRBJ2-7, with 12 bases fitting TRBD1. V shed 4 bases, J shed 6 bases, and the junction held 5 bases outside the gene matches. CDR3 length: 14 residues. CDR1 is SGHDT, CDR2 YYEEEE, per germline. The DNA of the CDR3 is TGTGCCAGCAGCAAGGGACAGGGGGCTCGCGAGCAGTACTTC. Translated: CASSKGQGAREQYF. The full variable domain, with the rest looked up from reference TRBV5-6 and TRBJ2-7, is DAGVTQSPTHLIKTRGQQVTLRCSPKSGHDTVSWYQQALGQGPQFIFQYYEEEERQRGNFPDRFSGHQFPNYSSELNVNALLLGDSALYLCASSKGQGAREQYFGPGTRLTVT.

In nucleotides, the CDR3 is TGTGCCAGCAGCTTCCGAACCGGGACAGGGTATGGGGAGCTGTTTTTT. Its translation is CASSFRTGTGYGELFF. The chain couples TRBV5-8 to TRBJ2-2; 9 bases fit TRBD1. This CDR3 has 16 residues. Germline CDR1 and CDR2: SGHTS and YDEGEE. Trimming cost V 2 bases and J 8 bases; bases outside gene matches: 10.

The J gene is TRBJ2-4, the V gene TRBV7-8; maybe TRBD1 (5 bases). The CDR3 loop spans 13 amino acids. Trimming cost V 5 bases and J 14 bases, with 19 bases left between them. Germline loops: CDR1 SGHVS, CDR2 FQNEAQ. The CDR3 reads CASSPSGAPLEYF. In DNA, the CDR3 is TGTGCCAGCAGCCCAAGTGGGGCCCCCCTTGAGTACTTC.

The rearrangement links TRBV5-1 to TRBJ2-3, with D possibly matching TRBD2 (6 bases). Germline CDR1 reads SGHRS; CDR2 reads YFSETQ. Trimming took off 0 bases at V and 1 base at J, with 6 bases between the two ends. The CDR3 consists of 14 residues. The CDR3 loop reads CASSLGEGTDTQYF. CDR3 sequence (DNA): TGCGCCAGCAGCTTGGGGGAGGGCACAGATACGCAGTATTTT.

J is TRBJ2-1 and V is TRBV19; D is possibly TRBD1 (6 bases). V was clipped by 7 bases and J by 4 bases, with 14 bases between them. CDR1 is LNHDA and CDR2 is SQIVND in the germline V gene (reference sequence). The CDR3 has 14 amino acids. The CDR3 is CASNGQGFYNEQFF. The CDR3 region has the DNA TGTGCCAGTAACGGGCAGGGGTTTTACAATGAGCAGTTCTTC.

The sample holds one count of this clone. V usage is TRBV27 and J usage is TRBJ2-3, with D possibly TRBD2 on 7 matching bases. With 1 base removed from V and 10 bases from J, the gap between germline ends came to 21 bases. The germline V gene has CDR1 MNHEY and CDR2 SMNVEV (reference sequence). The CDR3 is 16 amino acids. CDR3 DNA sequence: TGTGCCAGCAGTTTATACGCTAGCGGATCGGCAGGGGCGCAGTATTTT. It codes for CASSLYASGSAGAQYF.

The chain uses TRBV19 and TRBJ2-7; 7 nucleotides line up with TRBD1. The CDR3 has 12 residues. V was pared by 9 bases and J by 3 bases, with 5 bases of the junction left unmatched. Germline values: CDR1 LNHDA, CDR2 SQIVND (reference sequence). The CDR3 DNA reads TGTGCCAGCCGGGACAGTCTCTACGAGCAGTACTTC. It yields the protein CASRDSLYEQYF.

The J gene is TRBJ1-5, the V gene TRBV5-6, with 10 bases lining up with TRBD1. The germline gives CDR1 SGHDT, CDR2 YYEEEE. This CDR3 has 16 residues. With 4 bases clipped from V and 7 bases from J, the junction kept 11 bases outside the gene matches. In nucleotides, the CDR3 is TGTGCCAGCAGCCTTGGGACAGGGGTAGGTTGGCAGCCCCAGCATTTT. Protein sequence: CASSLGTGVGWQPQHF.

This clone was observed once. The chain employs TRBV2 and TRBJ1-5; 10 bases fit TRBD1. J gave up 7 bases and V 4 bases, and 4 bases lay outside the gene matches. This CDR3 contains 14 residues. Germline V gives CDR1 SNHLY, CDR2 FYNNEI. The CDR3 region has the DNA TGTGCCAGCAGTGCCGACAGGGGGCAGCAGCCCCAGCATTTT. Translated, it gives CASSADRGQQPQHF.

V is TRBV19 and J is TRBJ2-7; D not certain. The V end was cut by 3 bases, the J end by 1 base, with 7 bases between. The CDR3 extends over 13 amino acids. CDR1 is LNHDA and CDR2 is SQIVND in the germline V gene (reference sequence). In DNA, the CDR3 is TGTGCCAGTAGTATTCCCCAATCCTACGAGCAGTACTTC. It translates to CASSIPQSYEQYF.

The rearrangement uses TRBV6-5 and TRBJ2-5, with TRBD2 identical over 10 bases. The CDR3 sequence is 15 residues long. From germline, CDR1 is MNHEY and CDR2 SVGAGI. Unmatched junction bases numbered 8, after V lost 5 bases and J lost 5 bases. The CDR3: CASSPQTSGYETQYF. Here the CDR3 DNA reads TGTGCCAGCAGTCCACAGACTAGCGGGTATGAGACCCAGTACTTC.

The chain employs TRBV19 and TRBJ2-1, with 7 nucleotides matching TRBD2. With V trimmed by 4 bases and J by 4 bases, 7 bases remained unmatched. Germline V gene data show CDR1 as LNHDA and CDR2 as SQIVND (reference sequence). This CDR3 region has 15 residues. DNA for the CDR3: TGTGCCAGTAGTACCCGGACTAGTAATTACAATGAGCAGTTCTTC. Protein product: CASSTRTSNYNEQFF.

The chain carries TRBV7-2 and TRBJ2-7; perhaps D is TRBD1 or TRBD2 (7 bases each). This CDR3 region has 15 residues. Between the trimmed V and J ends, which lost 5 bases and 2 bases, there was a span of 16 bases. Germline CDR1 is SGHTA and CDR2 is FQGNSA. This CDR3 is CASSVGGGSTYEQYF. CDR3 nucleotide sequence: TGTGCCAGCAGCGTAGGGGGCGGGAGTACCTACGAGCAGTACTTC.

J is TRBJ2-5 and V is TRBV7-3; D perhaps matches TRBD2 (6 bases). Germline V gene data show CDR1 as SGHTA and CDR2 as FQGTGA. V lost 5 bases and J lost 4, with 14 bases in between. The CDR3 consists of 14 residues. The CDR3 coding sequence is TGTGCCAGCAGCCTCAACGGCGGGACAGAGACCCAGTACTTC. Encoded protein: CASSLNGGTETQYF.

The V call is TRBV5-1, the J call TRBJ2-1, with 9 nucleotides matching TRBD1. Germline lookup yields CDR1 SGHRS and CDR2 YFSETQ. J lost 2 bases, V lost 2 bases, and 2 bases had no gene match. The CDR3 has 15 amino acids. CDR3: CASSLQGATYNEQFF. The CDR3 DNA reads as TGCGCCAGCAGCTTACAGGGGGCAACCTACAATGAGCAGTTCTTC.

The V and J genes are TRBV5-1 and TRBJ1-2, with D maybe TRBD1 (5 bases). The CDR3 runs 14 residues. V was pared by 1 base and J by 1 base, with 8 bases between. Per the germline V gene, CDR1 is SGHRS and CDR2 is YFSETQ. CDR3 sequence (DNA): TGCGCCAGCAGCTTGACGACAGATAACTATGGCTACACCTTC. It specifies CASSLTTDNYGYTF.

The chain is built from TRBV5-4 and TRBJ2-5; tentatively, D is TRBD2 (6 bases). This CDR3 region has 15 residues. The V gene lost 0 bases and the J gene lost 1 base, with 10 bases spanning the gap. In germline, CDR1 is SGHNT, CDR2 YYREEE (reference sequence). CDR3 sequence (DNA): TGTGCCAGCAGCTTGGAGGGAGGCGGCCAAGAGACCCAGTACTTC. As protein: CASSLEGGGQETQYF. Filled out from reference TRBV5-4 and TRBJ2-5, the complete variable domain reads ETGVTQSPTHLIKTRGQQVTLRCSSQSGHNTVSWYQQALGQGPQFIFQYYREEENGRGNFPPRFSGLQFPNYSSELNVNALELDDSALYLCASSLEGGGQETQYFGPGTRLLVL.

J is TRBJ2-3 and V is TRBV2; 13 bases match TRBD2. The length of the CDR3 is 16 residues. Germline CDR1 and CDR2: SNHLY and FYNNEI. Trimming removed 5 bases from V and 4 bases from J; junction bases left unmatched: 6. For the CDR3, the DNA is TGTGCCAGCAGTATACTAGCGGGAGGGGGAGCAGATACGCAGTATTTT. The encoded protein is CASSILAGGGADTQYF.

The chain has TRBV11-2 and TRBJ2-3; TRBD1 is a possible D gene (5 bases). Germline assignment: CDR1 SGHAT and CDR2 FQNNGV. Trimming stripped 5 bases from V and 5 bases from J, with 11 bases between. CDR3 size: 13 residues. Here the CDR3 reads CASSLGREDTQYF. The CDR3 bases are TGTGCCAGCAGCCTGGGCAGGGAAGATACGCAGTATTTT.

The genes are TRBV21-1 and TRBJ2-4; the D segment call TRBD1 is taken from the table without a DNA check. TRBV21-1 is assigned pseudogene status. CDR3 size: 16 residues. The CDR3 protein is CASSKAYRAIEDIQYF. The CDR3 nucleotides are TGTGCCAGCAGCAAAGCTTACAGGGCGATTGAGGACATTCAGTACTTC.

This chain links TRBV21-1 with TRBJ1-5; TRBD1 is the table's D call, not checked against the DNA. TRBV21-1 is marked as a pseudogene. This CDR3 region has 16 residues. In DNA, the CDR3 is TGTGCCAGCATACGGACAGGAGTTAGTTTTAATCAGCCCCAGCATTTT. This encodes CASIRTGVSFNQPQHF.